The source of this T cell receptor (beta chain) is a study of cytomegalovirus exposure and HLA in healthy donors. Study-level findings and limits: In a later analysis, specific HLA alleles were associated with 15,000 to 20,000 TCR beta sequences at a 0.05 false discovery rate.

As regards this clone: Its antigen remains unknown.

In the PCR, 60 Vbeta and 13 Jbeta primers were used. Repertoires were generated with immunoSEQ multiplex PCR, while TCRdb's copy carries only in-frame clones and drops some. The top ten clones hold over 5% of a sample with 130,000 or so clones, 75% to 80% of them seen once. The CDR3 has 14 residues. Trimming stripped 4 bases from V and 6 bases from J, with 18 bases between. CDR1 is SQVTM, CDR2 ANQGSEA, per germline. The sequencing sample was made of PBMCs. This sequence joins TRBV29-1 and TRBJ1-1; D possibly corresponds to TRBD1 (6 bases). This clonotype was obtained from a middle-aged woman in good health and CMV-seronegative. The CDR3 DNA sequence: TGCAGCGTTGGACAGGTGGTCGTTGGCTCTGAAGCTTTCTTT. Amino acid sequence: CSVGQVVVGSEAFF.